This TCR beta chain was identified during a study of cytomegalovirus exposure and HLA in healthy donors. This CDR3 contains 14 residues. V lost 5 bases, J lost 0 bases, and 10 bases lay in between. Germline V lookup: CDR1 WSHSY, CDR2 SAAADI. Of note for this clone: Its antigen remains unidentified.

Findings and caveats of the study: Accurate predictions that matched the HLA-A and HLA-B alleles of most subjects were reportedly made from TCR beta sequences. CMV serostatus was the only immune exposure information that was available. Later analysis found that TCR beta chains associated with HLA were more clonally expanded than other, equally common chains.

PCR employed 60 Vbeta and 13 Jbeta primers. Using immunoSEQ multiplex PCR, the repertoire was profiled, and TCRdb retains in-frame clones only, with some absent. The sample holds some 170,000 clones, around 81% seen once. At the time of sampling, donors were nominally healthy, though unrecorded immune exposures were likely. The sample was PBMCs. This receptor was obtained from a woman between 25 and 40 years old in good health and CMV-seronegative. The V gene is TRBV10-2, the J gene TRBJ2-5, with D possibly being TRBD2 (5 bases). As DNA, the CDR3 is TGCGCCAGCAGTCCGGGAATTTACCAAGAGACCCAGTACTTC. This codes for CASSPGIYQETQYF.